The TCR beta chain described here comes from a study of blood T cell repertoires in COVID-19. Overall study context: The United States, Italy and Spain provided the acute and convalescent COVID-19 samples.

Cohorts were determined from participant-reported clinical history. What the recovered Cohort 3 donors had was two negative PCRs, clearance, or symptom resolution. TCRdb's table, derived via immunoSEQ multiplex PCR, lists solely in-frame clones and lacks some. The sample shows around 200,000 clones, roughly 90% of them seen only once. The germline V and J ends were trimmed by 1 base and 0 bases, with 7 bases remaining between them. The CDR3 loop spans 15 amino acids. The germline CDR1 and CDR2 sequences are SEHNR and FQNEAQ (reference sequence). The rearrangement links TRBV7-9 to TRBJ2-1; D not resolved. Sequencing was done on a sample of PBMCs or T cells enriched from blood (not recorded which). This TCR was recovered from a woman aged 18-29 years who had recovered from COVID-19. DNA of the CDR3: TGTGCCAGCAGCTTAGACGTGAGCTCCTACAATGAGCAGTTCTTC. This translates into CASSLDVSSYNEQFF.